This T cell receptor beta chain came from a study of T cell changes during pregnancy in multiple sclerosis. Sequencing used immunoSEQ multiplex PCR; TCRdb keeps in-frame clones, though not all of them. The sample includes tens of thousands of clones, about 91% of them seen just once. Germline values: CDR1 SGHTA, CDR2 FQGNSA. The CDR3 length is 14 residues. The V gene lost 6 bases and the J gene lost 6 bases, with 17 bases spanning the gap. The source is a female donor in good health, enrolled as a control in a pregnancy study. The sequenced sample was CD4+ T cells from peripheral blood mononuclear cells, obtained in the third trimester of pregnancy. The rearrangement links TRBV7-2 to TRBJ2-5, with D perhaps TRBD1 (6 bases). CDR3 sequence: CASSPNRAEKTQYF. In DNA, the CDR3 is TGTGCCAGCAGTCCAAACAGGGCCGAAAAGACCCAGTACTTC.